This TCR beta chain emerged from a study of cytomegalovirus exposure and HLA in healthy donors. The method was immunoSEQ multiplex PCR; TCRdb's version includes in-frame clones alone and lacks a portion of them. This table has about 220,000 clones, 75% to 95% appearing once. Germline V lookup: CDR1 SGHNT, CDR2 YYREEE (reference sequence). Losses at the gene ends were 3 bases for V and 6 bases for J; bases not matched to a gene: 6. The CDR3 sequence is 13 residues long. Study-wide findings and caveats: Reports indicated that the classifier achieved high specificity and sensitivity in diagnosing cytomegalovirus status.

On this clone itself: The antigen remains unidentified.

The gene calls are TRBV5-4 and TRBJ2-7; TRBD1 matches at 7 bases. The receptor comes from a woman younger than 30 in good health and CMV-seronegative. Sequenced input: PBMCs. The CDR3 spells CASSWDNRGEQYF. The CDR3, as DNA: TGTGCCAGCAGCTGGGATAACAGGGGCGAGCAGTACTTC.